Listed below are T cell receptor beta chains from one sample, sequenced in a study of blood T cells in healthy people across ages. TCRdb redid the calling of the 5' RACE reads with MiXCR, one entry per CDR3 protein. The repertoire consists of roughly 800,000 distinct CDR3 sequences, with 55% to 75% occurring once and the leading ten covering approximately 20%. Material for sequencing was blood. All receptors derive from a man younger than 40 in good health. The CDR3 runs from the conserved cysteine through the conserved F or W. D genes are given only for firm matches. Size is stated for part of the rows, as once, few or many counts, or as a class when the clone is expanded.

length: 14; J: TRBJ2-5; V: TRBV29-1; size: -; D: TRBD2; DNA: TGCAGCGGGCTCCTCACCGGGAGGGGGGAGACCCAGTACTTC; CDR3: CSGLLTGRGETQYF
length: 12; J: TRBJ2-1; V: TRBV10-3; size: -; D: -; DNA: TGTGCCACCGCCGCTGCGACAAATGAGCAGTTCTTC; CDR3: CATAAATNEQFF
length: 11; J: TRBJ2-7; V: TRBV29-1; size: few; D: TRBD1; DNA: TGCAGCGTGGGACAGTCCTACGAGCAGTACTTC; CDR3: CSVGQSYEQYF
length: 14; J: TRBJ2-2; V: TRBV11-2; size: -; D: TRBD2; DNA: TGTGCCAGCAGCCAAGCGGGAGACACCGGGGAGCTGTTTTTT; CDR3: CASSQAGDTGELFF
length: 11; J: TRBJ1-4; V: TRBV20-1; size: -; D: -; DNA: TGCAGTGCTAGAGTCCGGGAAAAACTGTTTTTT; CDR3: CSARVREKLFF
length: 16; J: TRBJ2-1; V: TRBV18; size: -; D: -; DNA: TGTGCCAGCTCACCACTCGAGCAGACAGTCTACAATGAGCAGTTCTTC; CDR3: CASSPLEQTVYNEQFF
length: 14; J: TRBJ2-5; V: TRBV7-2; size: many; D: -; DNA: TGTGCCAGCAGCCCCCGCAGGGGAGAGGAGACCCAGTACTTC; CDR3: CASSPRRGEETQYF
length: 11; J: TRBJ1-2; V: TRBV29-1; size: few; D: -; DNA: TGCAGCTCCCCGACGGACTATGGCTACACCTTC; CDR3: CSSPTDYGYTF
length: 15; J: TRBJ2-4; V: TRBV7-9; size: -; D: -; DNA: TGTGCCAGCAGCTCCCCACTCGTAGCCAAAAACATTCAGTACTTC; CDR3: CASSSPLVAKNIQYF
length: 13; J: TRBJ1-4; V: TRBV27; size: once; D: -; DNA: TGTGCCAGCAGCAGGGTTGGAGAGGAAAAACTGTTTTTT; CDR3: CASSRVGEEKLFF
length: 14; J: TRBJ2-7; V: TRBV7-2; size: few; D: -; DNA: TGTGCCAGCAGCCGCAGCCGAGGGGCCTACGAGCAGTACTTC; CDR3: CASSRSRGAYEQYF
length: 14; J: TRBJ2-5; V: TRBV18; size: -; D: -; DNA: TGTGCCAGCGGACGGGGTAGCGTGAGAGAGACCCAGTACTTC; CDR3: CASGRGSVRETQYF
length: 18; J: TRBJ2-3; V: TRBV6-1; size: -; D: TRBD2; DNA: TGTGCCAGCAGTGGTCTGGCGGGGGGCGCGGGTAGCACAGATACGCAGTATTTT; CDR3: CASSGLAGGAGSTDTQYF
length: 18; J: TRBJ2-2; V: TRBV12-3/TRBV12-4; size: -; D: TRBD2; DNA: TGTGCCAGCAGGAGTCCTCAAGCGGGGGCGAACCTCCACGGGGAGCTGTTTTTT; CDR3: CASRSPQAGANLHGELFF
length: 19; J: TRBJ2-1; V: TRBV6-2/TRBV6-3; size: -; D: TRBD2; DNA: TGTGCCAGCAGTTACTCCGGGACTAGCTCATGGACGGGCCAGCAGGAGCAGTTCTTC; CDR3: CASSYSGTSSWTGQQEQFF
length: 15; J: TRBJ1-5; V: TRBV12-3/TRBV12-4; size: -; D: -; DNA: TGTGCCAGCAGTTTATCGATGGCAATAGGACAGCCCCAGCATTTT; CDR3: CASSLSMAIGQPQHF
length: 18; J: TRBJ2-5; V: TRBV10-3; size: few; D: TRBD2; DNA: TGTGCCATCAGTGAGTCAGGGGCGCTAGCGGGAGGGCCCAAAGAGCAGTACTTC; CDR3: CAISESGALAGGPKEQYF
length: 14; J: TRBJ2-3; V: TRBV7-2; size: -; D: -; DNA: TGTGCCAGCAGCTTAATGGTAGGCACAGATACGCAGTATTTT; CDR3: CASSLMVGTDTQYF
length: 13; J: TRBJ2-7; V: TRBV2; size: -; D: -; DNA: TGTGCCAGTGTAGGACGGGGGTCTGGGGAGCAGTACTTC; CDR3: CASVGRGSGEQYF
length: 13; J: TRBJ2-3; V: TRBV7-9; size: -; D: -; DNA: TGTGCCAGCAGCTTAGCGCACTGGGATACGCAGTATTTT; CDR3: CASSLAHWDTQYF
length: 15; J: TRBJ2-1; V: TRBV7-9; size: -; D: -; DNA: TGTGCCAGCAGCTCACATCGGGACCCTAAGGGTGAGCAGTTCTTC; CDR3: CASSSHRDPKGEQFF
length: 15; J: TRBJ2-7; V: TRBV7-8; size: -; D: TRBD2; DNA: TGTGCCAGCAGCTCAGGACTAGCGGGGAACAATGAGCAGTACTTC; CDR3: CASSSGLAGNNEQYF
length: 16; J: TRBJ1-2; V: TRBV20-1; size: -; D: -; DNA: TGCAGTGCAAAAAGCAACCGGGGCCTTCACTCGGATGGCTACACCTTC; CDR3: CSAKSNRGLHSDGYTF
length: 15; J: TRBJ2-6; V: TRBV29-1; size: -; D: -; DNA: TGCAGCGTTGAAGATCCTGGGACCGGGGCCAACGTCCTGACTTTC; CDR3: CSVEDPGTGANVLTF
length: 15; J: TRBJ1-1; V: TRBV5-1; size: -; D: -; DNA: TGCGCCAGCAGCTTGTCGTCAGGGACGAACACTGAAGCTTTCTTT; CDR3: CASSLSSGTNTEAFF
length: 19; J: TRBJ1-2; V: TRBV2; size: -; D: -; DNA: TGTGCCAGCAGTAAGGAGGGTTCGGGACACCACAAATCTAACTATGGCTACACCTTC; CDR3: CASSKEGSGHHKSNYGYTF
length: 15; J: TRBJ2-3; V: TRBV6-1; size: few; D: -; DNA: TGTGCCAGCACCCCAGACAGCCCTAGCACAGATACGCAGTATTTT; CDR3: CASTPDSPSTDTQYF
length: 13; J: TRBJ2-1; V: TRBV20-1; size: -; D: -; DNA: TGCAGTGCTAGAGTACCCGGCTACAATGAGCAGTTCTTC; CDR3: CSARVPGYNEQFF
length: 15; J: TRBJ2-7; V: TRBV4-3; size: few; D: -; DNA: TGCGCCAGCAGCCAGGGGTACAGTGGGAACTACGAGCAGTACTTC; CDR3: CASSQGYSGNYEQYF